Below, one TCR beta chain is given with its context. Researchers ran the PCR with 60 Vbeta and 13 Jbeta primers. Data came from immunoSEQ multiplex PCR; TCRdb stores just in-frame clones and leaves some out. The sample gives some 120,000 clones, over 70% of which show up once; around 2.1% is in the top ten. The data originate from a study of cytomegalovirus exposure and HLA in healthy donors. V was trimmed by 4 bases and J by 6 bases, leaving 16 bases between them. The CDR3 is 14 residues long. From germline, CDR1 is SGHDT and CDR2 YYEEEE. The sequencing sample was made of PBMCs. This sequence joins TRBV5-6 and TRBJ1-2; D not certain. The sequence was collected from a woman aged 35 to 49 in good health and CMV-seropositive. CDR3 nucleotide sequence: TGTGCCAGCAGCCCATGGCCGGGAGACCATGGCTACACCTTC. This sequence encodes CASSPWPGDHGYTF.